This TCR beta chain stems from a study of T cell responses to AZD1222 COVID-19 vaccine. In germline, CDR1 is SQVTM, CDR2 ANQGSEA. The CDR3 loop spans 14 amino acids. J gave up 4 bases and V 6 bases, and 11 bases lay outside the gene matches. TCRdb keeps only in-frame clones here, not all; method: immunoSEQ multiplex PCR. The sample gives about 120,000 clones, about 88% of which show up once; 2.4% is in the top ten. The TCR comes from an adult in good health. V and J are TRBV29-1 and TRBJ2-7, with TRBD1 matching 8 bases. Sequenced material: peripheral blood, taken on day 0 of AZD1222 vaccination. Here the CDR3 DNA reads TGCAGCGTACAGACCCGACAGGGGAGTTACGAGCAGTACTTC. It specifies CSVQTRQGSYEQYF.